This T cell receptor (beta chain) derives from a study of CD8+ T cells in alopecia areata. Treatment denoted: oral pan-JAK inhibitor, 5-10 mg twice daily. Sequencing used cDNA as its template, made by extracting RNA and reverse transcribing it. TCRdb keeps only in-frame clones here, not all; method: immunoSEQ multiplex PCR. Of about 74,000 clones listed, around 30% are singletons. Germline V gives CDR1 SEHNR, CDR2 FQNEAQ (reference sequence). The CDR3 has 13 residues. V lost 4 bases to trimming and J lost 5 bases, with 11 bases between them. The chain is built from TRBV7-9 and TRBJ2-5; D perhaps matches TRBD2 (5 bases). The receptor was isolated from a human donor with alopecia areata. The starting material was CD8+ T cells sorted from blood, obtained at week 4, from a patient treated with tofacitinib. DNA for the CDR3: TGTGCCAGCAGCTCCACGGGAAGGGAGACCCAGTACTTC. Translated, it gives CASSSTGRETQYF.